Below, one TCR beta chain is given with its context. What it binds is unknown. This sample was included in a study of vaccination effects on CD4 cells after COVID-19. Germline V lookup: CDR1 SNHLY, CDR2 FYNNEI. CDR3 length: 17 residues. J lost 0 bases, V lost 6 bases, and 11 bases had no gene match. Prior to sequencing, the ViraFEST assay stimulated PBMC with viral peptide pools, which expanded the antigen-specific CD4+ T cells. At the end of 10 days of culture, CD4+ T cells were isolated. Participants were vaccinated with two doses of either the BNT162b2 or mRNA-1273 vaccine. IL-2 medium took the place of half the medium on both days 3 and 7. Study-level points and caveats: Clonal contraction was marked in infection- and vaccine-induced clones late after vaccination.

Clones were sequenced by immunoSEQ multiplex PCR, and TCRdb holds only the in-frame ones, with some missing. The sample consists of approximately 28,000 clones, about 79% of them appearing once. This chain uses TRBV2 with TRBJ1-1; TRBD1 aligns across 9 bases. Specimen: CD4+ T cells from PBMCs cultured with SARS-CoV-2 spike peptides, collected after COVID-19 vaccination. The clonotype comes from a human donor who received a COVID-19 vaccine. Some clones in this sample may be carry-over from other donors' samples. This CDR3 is CASRPDRGIYMNTEAFF. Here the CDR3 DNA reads TGTGCCAGCAGACCCGACAGGGGGATCTACATGAACACTGAAGCTTTCTTT.